The 5 T cell receptor beta chains below come from one sample, sequenced in a study of PD-1 blockade in classical Hodgkin lymphoma. Clones were sequenced by immunoSEQ multiplex PCR, and TCRdb holds only the in-frame ones, with some missing. Among 30,000 to 45,000 clones listed, around 90% were seen once. No patient escaped relapse after autologous stem cell transplantation, and brentuximab vedotin exposure varied. The material sequenced was peripheral blood mononuclear cells (PBMCs), taken before the second cycle of nivolumab. These receptor sequences come from a human donor with classical Hodgkin lymphoma.

For the CDR3, the DNA is TGTGCCAGCAGTGATTGGTTCGTGACGGGCAATCAGCCCCAGCATTTT. Translated, it gives CASSDWFVTGNQPQHF. The chain is built from TRBV6-1 and TRBJ1-5; D is uncertain. Trimming left V 3 bases short and J 2 bases short, with 14 bases between. The CDR3 covers 16 residues. Germline lookup yields CDR1 MNHNS and CDR2 SASEGT.

The chain uses TRBV28 and TRBJ2-7; D possibly matches TRBD1 or TRBD2 (6 bases each). The CDR3 length is 17 residues. Germline V gene lookup returns CDR1 MDHEN and CDR2 SYDVKM. V shed 5 bases and J shed 2 bases, with 22 bases lying between them. CDR3 amino acids: CASSNFGLQGGTYEQYF. CDR3 nucleotide sequence: TGTGCCAGCAGTAATTTCGGGCTACAGGGAGGAACCTACGAGCAGTACTTC.

The table lists this clone with a count of one. The rearrangement joins TRBV5-1 to TRBJ1-1; TRBD1 aligns across 7 bases. Per the germline V gene, CDR1 is SGHRS and CDR2 is YFSETQ. The CDR3 totals 13 residues. Trimming took 4 bases from V and 10 from J; bases not matched to a gene: 10. The CDR3 sequence: CASSQGGPLGAFF. The CDR3 coding sequence is TGCGCCAGCAGCCAAGGGGGCCCTCTCGGAGCTTTCTTT.

V is TRBV28 and J is TRBJ1-1; D call uncertain. Trimming cost V 2 bases and J 1 base, with 5 bases left between them. This CDR3 is 13 amino acids long. Germline-derived CDR1 and CDR2 are MDHEN and SYDVKM. CDR3 sequence: CASSLAGNTEAFF. The CDR3 nucleotides are TGTGCCAGCAGTTTAGCAGGGAACACTGAAGCTTTCTTT.

The chain carries TRBV5-1 and TRBJ1-2, with D possibly TRBD1 on 6 matching bases. The V gene lost 6 bases and the J gene lost 2 bases, with 14 bases spanning the gap. The germline V gene has CDR1 SGHRS and CDR2 YFSETQ. CDR3 length: 14 amino acids. CDR3 in DNA: TGCGCCAGCAATTCGGGGGGCCACAACTATGGCTACACCTTC. Its protein is CASNSGGHNYGYTF.